This is a list of T cell receptor beta chains from one sample in a study of blood T cell repertoires in COVID-19. Assay used: immunoSEQ multiplex PCR; TCRdb lists only in-frame clones, some missing. The repertoire holds 150,000 to 200,000 clones, with approximately 79% as singletons. The sample consisted of peripheral blood. The receptors come from a man aged 55-75 years with active or convalescent COVID-19. The CDR3 runs from the conserved cysteine through the conserved F or W. A D gene is named only where the DNA matches it firmly. Clone sizes are given selectively: once, few, many, or a class where the clone is expanded.

V	J	size	D	CDR3	DNA
TRBV5-5	TRBJ1-4	many	-	CASSPGHPVGNEKLFF	TGTGCCAGCAGCCCCGGACACCCCGTAGGTAATGAAAAACTGTTTTTT
TRBV6-5	TRBJ2-1	-	-	CASSYGPHNEQFF	TGTGCCAGCAGTTACGGGCCCCACAATGAGCAGTTCTTC
TRBV6-5	TRBJ1-5	-	-	CASSPRGKMGQPQHF	TGTGCCAGCAGCCCCAGGGGTAAGATGGGACAGCCCCAGCATTTT
TRBV7-2	TRBJ2-5	once	TRBD2	CASSFGLEGETQYF	TGTGCCAGCAGCTTCGGACTAGAAGGCGAGACCCAGTACTTC
TRBV5-1	TRBJ1-3	once	-	CASSLAQGRAGNTIYF	TGCGCCAGCAGCTTGGCGCAGGGAAGAGCTGGAAACACCATATATTTT
TRBV6-6	TRBJ2-7	-	TRBD2	CASTPSGSSYEQYF	TGTGCCAGCACCCCTAGCGGGAGCTCCTACGAGCAGTACTTC
TRBV18	TRBJ2-7	-	TRBD2	CASSPIRLADEQYF	TGTGCCAGCTCACCAATCCGACTAGCGGACGAGCAGTACTTC
TRBV2	TRBJ2-1	few	-	CASSGTRYNEQFF	TGTGCCAGCAGTGGGACTCGATACAATGAGCAGTTCTTC
TRBV9	TRBJ1-3	-	-	CASSSSGSGNTIYF	TGTGCCAGCAGCTCCAGCGGAAGTGGAAACACCATATATTTT
TRBV7-3	TRBJ2-1	-	-	CASSFRGGDYNEQFF	TGTGCCAGCAGCTTCAGGGGAGGGGATTACAATGAGCAGTTCTTC
TRBV5-1	TRBJ2-1	-	-	CASSLGQYNEQFF	TGCGCCAGCAGCTTGGGGCAGTACAATGAGCAGTTCTTC
TRBV28	TRBJ1-2	-	-	CASSPDGDGYTF	TGTGCCAGCAGCCCAGATGGTGATGGCTACACCTTC
TRBV28	TRBJ1-2	-	-	CASSLSRGHVKGYTF	TGTGCCAGCAGTTTATCGAGAGGACACGTCAAGGGCTACACCTTC
TRBV30	TRBJ1-6	-	-	CAWSPGGDGSPLHF	TGTGCCTGGAGTCCTGGCGGCGACGGTTCACCCCTCCACTTT
TRBV28	TRBJ1-2	-	TRBD1	CASSWDSNYGYTF	TGTGCCAGCAGTTGGGACAGCAACTATGGCTACACCTTC
TRBV14	TRBJ2-5	once	-	CASSQAQGMGQETQYF	TGTGCCAGCAGCCAAGCTCAGGGGATGGGACAAGAGACCCAGTACTTC
TRBV28	TRBJ1-2	-	-	CASSWAGDRPGYTF	TGTGCCAGCAGTTGGGCGGGGGATCGGCCTGGCTACACCTTC
TRBV15	TRBJ2-7	-	TRBD2	CATRELAGPYEQYF	TGTGCCACGCGAGAACTAGCGGGACCCTACGAGCAGTACTTC
TRBV6-2/TRBV6-3	TRBJ1-4	-	TRBD1	CASSATGATNEKLFF	TGTGCCAGCAGCGCAACAGGGGCAACTAATGAAAAACTGTTTTTT
TRBV28	TRBJ2-1	-	TRBD1	CATRDSSYNEQFF	TGTGCCACCCGGGACAGCAGCTACAATGAGCAGTTCTTC
TRBV18	TRBJ2-1	-	-	CASSPRAGTGVYNEQFF	TGTGCCAGCTCACCCCGTGCGGGAACAGGGGTTTACAATGAGCAGTTCTTC
TRBV19	TRBJ2-5	-	TRBD1	CASSPGGEETQYF	TGTGCCTCAAGCCCAGGGGGCGAGGAGACCCAGTACTTC
TRBV3-1/TRBV3-2	TRBJ1-2	once	TRBD1	CASSPMDRGQAGYTF	TGTGCCAGCAGCCCTATGGACAGGGGACAGGCCGGCTACACCTTC
TRBV7-3	TRBJ2-2	-	-	CASSRNRGELFF	TGTGCCAGCAGTCGAAACAGGGGGGAGCTGTTTTTT
TRBV5-1	TRBJ2-3	-	-	CASSLAFSDTQYF	TGCGCCAGCAGCTTGGCCTTTTCAGATACGCAGTATTTT
TRBV4-3	TRBJ2-7	-	TRBD2	CASSQSSGSSYEQYF	TGCGCCAGCAGCCAATCTAGCGGGAGCTCCTACGAGCAGTACTTC
TRBV15	TRBJ2-7	-	TRBD2	CATSPPGGAYEQYF	TGTGCCACCAGCCCCCCCGGGGGGGCCTACGAGCAGTACTTC
TRBV28	TRBJ1-3	-	-	CASSLPRTGNTIYF	TGTGCCAGCAGTTTACCCAGAACTGGAAACACCATATATTTT
TRBV19	TRBJ2-3	-	TRBD2	CASSTPWAGGTDTQYF	TGTGCCAGTAGTACCCCATGGGCGGGGGGCACAGATACGCAGTATTTT